This T cell receptor beta chain came from a study of STAT5B mutations in CD4+ large granular lymphocyte leukemia. Whole-study findings and limits: The CD4+ versus CD8+ T-LGLL clonality difference may reflect limited sample size. No patients shared main leukemic clonotypes, though about 24% appeared at low frequency elsewhere.

Profiled with immunoSEQ multiplex PCR; TCRdb holds only in-frame clones, not every one. In the table there are about 9,500 clones, about four fifths of which are singletons. CDR1 and CDR2 from the germline V gene are MNHNY and SVGAGI (reference sequence). The CDR3 extends over 13 amino acids. The germline V and J ends were trimmed by 5 bases and 0 bases, with 8 bases remaining between them. Notes on this clone: Antigen unknown.

The chain uses TRBV6-6 and TRBJ2-7; TRBD1 might be the D (5 bases). The receptor comes from a man in his 60s with CD4+ T-cell large granular lymphocyte leukemia. Sequencing input: PBMCs. The CDR3 is CASSADISYEQYF. The CDR3 DNA follows: TGTGCCAGCAGTGCGGACATCTCCTACGAGCAGTACTTC.